This paragraph reports one T cell receptor (beta chain). The target antigen is unknown. This sample was taken from a study of T cell responses to AZD1222 COVID-19 vaccine. Study-level findings and limits: Clonal diversity may have been underestimated in mostly white British donors.

The CDR3 is 15 amino acids. The V gene lost 4 bases and the J gene lost 2 bases, with 13 bases spanning the gap. The germline CDR1 and CDR2 sequences are SGHRS and YFSETQ. Libraries were prepared by immunoSEQ multiplex PCR; TCRdb keeps only in-frame clonotypes and omits some of them. The top ten clones hold 6.5% to 9.5% of a sample with about 110,000 clones, 85% to 90% of them seen once. V is TRBV5-1 and J is TRBJ2-1; D possibly uses TRBD1 or TRBD2 (5 bases each). Sequencing used peripheral blood, obtained on day 0 of AZD1222 vaccination. The source of this sequence is an adult in good health. DNA for the CDR3: TGCGCCAGCAGCGACCCCGGGACGGCCTACAATGAGCAGTTCTTC. Its protein product is CASSDPGTAYNEQFF.